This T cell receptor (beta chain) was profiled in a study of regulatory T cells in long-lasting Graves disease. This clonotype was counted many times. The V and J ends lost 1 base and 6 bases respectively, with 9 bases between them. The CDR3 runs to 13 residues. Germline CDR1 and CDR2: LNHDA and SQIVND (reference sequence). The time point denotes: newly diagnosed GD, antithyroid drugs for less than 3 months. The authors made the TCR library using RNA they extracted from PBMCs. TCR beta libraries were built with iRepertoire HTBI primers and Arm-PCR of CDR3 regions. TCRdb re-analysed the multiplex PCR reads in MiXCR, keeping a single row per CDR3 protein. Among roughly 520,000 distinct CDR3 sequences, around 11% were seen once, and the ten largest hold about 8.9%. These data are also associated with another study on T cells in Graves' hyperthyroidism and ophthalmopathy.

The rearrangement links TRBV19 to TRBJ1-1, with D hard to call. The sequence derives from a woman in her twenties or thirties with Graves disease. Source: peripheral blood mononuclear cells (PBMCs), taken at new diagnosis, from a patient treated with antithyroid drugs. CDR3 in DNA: TGTGCCAGTAGTATAGGGAGGAGGGCTGAAGCTTTCTTT. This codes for CASSIGRRAEAFF.